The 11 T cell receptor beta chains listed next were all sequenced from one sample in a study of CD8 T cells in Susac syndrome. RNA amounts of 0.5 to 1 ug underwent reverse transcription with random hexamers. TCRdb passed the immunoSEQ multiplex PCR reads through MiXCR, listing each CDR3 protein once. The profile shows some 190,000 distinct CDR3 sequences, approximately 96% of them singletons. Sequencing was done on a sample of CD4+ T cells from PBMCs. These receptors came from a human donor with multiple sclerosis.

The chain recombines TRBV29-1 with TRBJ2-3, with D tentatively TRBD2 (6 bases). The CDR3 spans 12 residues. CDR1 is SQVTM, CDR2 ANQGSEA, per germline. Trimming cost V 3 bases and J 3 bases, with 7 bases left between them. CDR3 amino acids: CSVEEGTDTQYF. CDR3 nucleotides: TGCAGCGTTGAGGAGGGGACAGATACGCAGTATTTT.

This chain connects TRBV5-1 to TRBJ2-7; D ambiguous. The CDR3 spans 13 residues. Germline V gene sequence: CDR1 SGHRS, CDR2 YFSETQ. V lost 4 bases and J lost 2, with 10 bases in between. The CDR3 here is CASSNDNTYEQYF. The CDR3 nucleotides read TGCGCCAGCAGCAATGACAACACCTACGAGCAGTACTTC.

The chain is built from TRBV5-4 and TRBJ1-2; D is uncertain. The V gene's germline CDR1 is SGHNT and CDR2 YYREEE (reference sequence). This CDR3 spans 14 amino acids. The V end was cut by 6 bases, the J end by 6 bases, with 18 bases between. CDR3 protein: CASKGPDAGHGYTF. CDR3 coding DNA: TGTGCCAGCAAAGGTCCGGACGCCGGGCATGGCTACACCTTC.

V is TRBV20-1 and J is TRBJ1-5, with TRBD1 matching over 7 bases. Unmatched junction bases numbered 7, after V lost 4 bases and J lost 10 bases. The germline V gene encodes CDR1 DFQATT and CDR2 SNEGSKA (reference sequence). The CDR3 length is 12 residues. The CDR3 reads CSAKGQAHPQHF. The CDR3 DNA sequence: TGCAGTGCTAAAGGACAGGCCCACCCCCAGCATTTT.

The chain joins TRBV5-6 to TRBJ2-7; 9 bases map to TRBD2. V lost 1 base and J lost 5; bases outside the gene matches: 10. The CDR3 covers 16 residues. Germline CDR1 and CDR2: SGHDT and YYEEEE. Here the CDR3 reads CASSLRWLAGRHEQYF. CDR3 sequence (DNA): TGTGCCAGCAGCTTGAGGTGGCTAGCGGGACGCCACGAGCAGTACTTC.

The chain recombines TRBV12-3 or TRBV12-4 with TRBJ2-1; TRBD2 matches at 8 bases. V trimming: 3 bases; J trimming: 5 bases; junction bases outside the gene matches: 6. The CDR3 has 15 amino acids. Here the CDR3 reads CASSFVGGGHNEQFF. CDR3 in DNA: TGTGCCAGCAGTTTTGTGGGCGGGGGGCACAATGAGCAGTTCTTC.

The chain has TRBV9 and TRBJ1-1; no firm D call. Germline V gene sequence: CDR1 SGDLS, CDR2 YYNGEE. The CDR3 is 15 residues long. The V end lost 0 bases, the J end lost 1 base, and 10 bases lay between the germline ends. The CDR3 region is CASSVGESPNTEAFF. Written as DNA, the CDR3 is TGTGCCAGCAGCGTAGGGGAGAGCCCGAACACTGAAGCTTTCTTT.

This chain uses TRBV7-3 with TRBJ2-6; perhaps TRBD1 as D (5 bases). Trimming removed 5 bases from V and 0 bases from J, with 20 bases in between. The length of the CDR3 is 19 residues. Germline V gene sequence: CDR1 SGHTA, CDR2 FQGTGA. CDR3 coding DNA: TGTGCCAGCAGCCCCAGTCTTGGCAGGGTCCCCTCTGGGGCCAACGTCCTGACTTTC. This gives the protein CASSPSLGRVPSGANVLTF. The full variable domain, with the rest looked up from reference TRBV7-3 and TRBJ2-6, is GAGVSQTPSNKVTEKGKYVELRCDPISGHTALYWYRQSLGQGPEFLIYFQGTGAADDSGLPNDRFFAVRPEGSVSTLKIQRTERGDSAVYLCASSPSLGRVPSGANVLTFGAGSRLTVL.

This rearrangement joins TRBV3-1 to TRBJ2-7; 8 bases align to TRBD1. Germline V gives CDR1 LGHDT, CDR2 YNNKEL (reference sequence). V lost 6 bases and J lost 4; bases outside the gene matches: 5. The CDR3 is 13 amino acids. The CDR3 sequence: CASRRTGMYEQYF. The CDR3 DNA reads TGTGCCAGCAGGCGGACAGGGATGTACGAGCAGTACTTC.

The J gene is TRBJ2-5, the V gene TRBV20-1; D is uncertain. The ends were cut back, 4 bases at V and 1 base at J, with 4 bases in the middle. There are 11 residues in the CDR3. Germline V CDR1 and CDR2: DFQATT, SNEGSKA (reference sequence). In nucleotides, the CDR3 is TGCAGTGCTAACTTCCAAGAGACCCAGTACTTC. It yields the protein CSANFQETQYF.

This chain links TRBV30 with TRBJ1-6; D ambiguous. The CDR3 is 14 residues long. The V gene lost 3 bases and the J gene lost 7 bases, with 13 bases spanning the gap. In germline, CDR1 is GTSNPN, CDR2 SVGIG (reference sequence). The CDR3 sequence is CAWRYGPGNSPLHF. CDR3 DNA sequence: TGTGCCTGGAGGTACGGGCCAGGAAATTCACCCCTCCACTTT.